In this sample, the clone carrying this TCR beta chain turned up a few times. The antigen is not known. This sample is part of a study of identical twins. The study's findings and limits: The study found weaker excess twin sharing in beta out-of-frame sequences. For monozygotic twins, models underestimated out-of-frame TCR alpha sharing. Insertions were reduced in abundant cord blood beta clonotypes but not in memory repertoires.

The CDR3 extends over 13 amino acids. V lost 6 bases and J lost 8, with 16 bases in between. A universal primer site was added by template switching, and unique molecular identifiers were carried by the cDNA. TCRdb processed the 5' RACE reads anew with MiXCR; each CDR3 protein has one entry. The sample yields around 670,000 distinct CDR3 sequences, 5.5% to 6.5% seen once. The sample was naive T cells sorted from blood. The receptor comes from a man aged 18 to 29 in good health. The chain has TRBV12-3 or TRBV12-4 and TRBJ1-1; D possibly corresponds to TRBD1 (5 bases). As DNA, the CDR3 is TGTGCCAGCAGCCAACCTCCAGGGATAGAAGCTTTCTTT. Translation gives CASSQPPGIEAFF.